This T cell receptor beta chain was observed in a study of CD8+CD57+ T cells in acquired aplastic anemia. Looking at the study overall: DNA from sorted CD4+ and CD8+ cells averaged around 3 ug. General study findings and limits: In common between the patients and the controls were around 29 CD8+ CDR3 sequences.

Profiling of TCR beta VDJ combinations and CDR3 sequences used genomic DNA as template. Via MiXCR, TCRdb re-called the reads, giving one row per CDR3 protein. The sample contains more than 70,000 distinct CDR3 sequences, roughly two thirds of which appear only once. Patients sequenced had flow cytometry evidence of CD8+CD57+ cell expansion. With no exception, the patients had severe acquired aplastic anemia. Blood was sampled before the patients had received any therapy. V was clipped by 4 bases and J by 5 bases, with 11 bases between them. There are 13 residues in the CDR3. Germline V CDR1 and CDR2: SNHLY, FYNNEI. For this clonotype: Its antigen remains unknown.

Sequencing was done on a sample of sorted CD4+, CD8+, or CD8+CD57+ T cells (not recorded which) from PBMCs. The chain links TRBV2 to TRBJ1-1; no clear D. This receptor was obtained from a human donor with aplastic anemia. The CDR3 spells CASSGVGRTEAFF. CDR3 sequence (DNA): TGTGCCAGCAGTGGTGTCGGGCGGACTGAAGCTTTCTTT.